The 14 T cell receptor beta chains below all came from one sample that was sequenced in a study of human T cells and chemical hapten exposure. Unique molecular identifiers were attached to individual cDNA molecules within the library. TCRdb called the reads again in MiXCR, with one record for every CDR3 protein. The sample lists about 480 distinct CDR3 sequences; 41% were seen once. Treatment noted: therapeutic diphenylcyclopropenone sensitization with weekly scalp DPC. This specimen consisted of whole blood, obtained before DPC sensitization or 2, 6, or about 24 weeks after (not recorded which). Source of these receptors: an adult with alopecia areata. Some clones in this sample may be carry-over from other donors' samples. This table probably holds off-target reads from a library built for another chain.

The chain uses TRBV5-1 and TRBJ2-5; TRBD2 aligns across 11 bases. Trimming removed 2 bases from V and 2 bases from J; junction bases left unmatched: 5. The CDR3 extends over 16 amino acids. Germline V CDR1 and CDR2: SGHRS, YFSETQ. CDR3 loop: CASSFGPSGGQETQYF. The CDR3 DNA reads TGCGCCAGCAGCTTTGGCCCTAGCGGGGGGCAAGAGACCCAGTACTTC.

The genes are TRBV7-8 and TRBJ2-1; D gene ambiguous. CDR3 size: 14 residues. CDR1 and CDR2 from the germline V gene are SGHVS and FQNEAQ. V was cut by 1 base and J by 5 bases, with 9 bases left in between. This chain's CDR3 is CASSLDTRNNEQFF. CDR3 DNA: TGTGCCAGCAGCTTAGATACCCGGAACAATGAGCAGTTCTTC.

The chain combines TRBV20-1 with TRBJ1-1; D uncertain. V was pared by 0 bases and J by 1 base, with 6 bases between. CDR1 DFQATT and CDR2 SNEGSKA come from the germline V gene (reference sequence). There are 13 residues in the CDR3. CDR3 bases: TGCAGTGCTAGAGAGAGCGGGAACACTGAAGCTTTCTTT. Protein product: CSARESGNTEAFF.

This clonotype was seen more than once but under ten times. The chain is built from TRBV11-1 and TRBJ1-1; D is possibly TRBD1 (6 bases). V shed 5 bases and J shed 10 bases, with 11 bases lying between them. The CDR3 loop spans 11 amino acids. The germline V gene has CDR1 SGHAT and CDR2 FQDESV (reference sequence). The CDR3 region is CASSTGRGAFF. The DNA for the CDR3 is TGTGCCAGCAGCACCGGCAGGGGAGCTTTCTTT.

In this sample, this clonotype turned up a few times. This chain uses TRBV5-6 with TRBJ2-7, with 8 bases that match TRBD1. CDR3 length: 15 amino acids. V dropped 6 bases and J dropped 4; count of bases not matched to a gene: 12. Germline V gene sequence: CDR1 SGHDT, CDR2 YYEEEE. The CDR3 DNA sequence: TGTGCCAGCACCATGCAGGGACAGGTGATATACGAGCAGTACTTC. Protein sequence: CASTMQGQVIYEQYF.

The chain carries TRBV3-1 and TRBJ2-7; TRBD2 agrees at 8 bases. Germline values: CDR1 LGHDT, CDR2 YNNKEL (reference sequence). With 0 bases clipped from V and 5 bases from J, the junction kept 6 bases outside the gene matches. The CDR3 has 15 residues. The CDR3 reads CASSQDPSGGNEQYF. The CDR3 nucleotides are TGTGCCAGCAGCCAAGACCCCAGCGGGGGTAACGAGCAGTACTTC.

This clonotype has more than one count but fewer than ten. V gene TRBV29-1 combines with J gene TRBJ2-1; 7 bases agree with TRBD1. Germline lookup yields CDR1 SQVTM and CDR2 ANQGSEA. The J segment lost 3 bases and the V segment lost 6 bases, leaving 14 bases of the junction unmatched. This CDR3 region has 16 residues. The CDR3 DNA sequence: TGCAGCGTCCTGGGGTGGGGGACAGTAAGCTACAATGAGCAGTTCTTC. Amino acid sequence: CSVLGWGTVSYNEQFF.

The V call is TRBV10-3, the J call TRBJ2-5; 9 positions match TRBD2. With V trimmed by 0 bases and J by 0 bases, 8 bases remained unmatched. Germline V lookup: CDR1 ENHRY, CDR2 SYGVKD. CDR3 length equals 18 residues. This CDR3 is CAISESLRSGRNQETQYF. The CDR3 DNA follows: TGTGCCATCAGTGAGTCGCTACGGAGCGGGAGGAACCAAGAGACCCAGTACTTC.

In DNA form, the CDR3 reads TGTGCCAGCAGCTTAGCGGCGGACCCGAGGACCGGGGAGCTGTTTTTT. Translated: CASSLAADPRTGELFF. V and J are TRBV7-6 and TRBJ2-2, with D unresolved. This CDR3 has 16 residues. Germline loops: CDR1 SGHVS, CDR2 FNYEAQ. V was shortened by 0 bases and J by 5 bases, with 13 bases between the two germline ends. Filled out from reference TRBV7-6 and TRBJ2-2, the complete variable domain reads GAGVSQSPRYKVTKRGQDVALRCDPISGHVSLYWYRQALGQGPEFLTYFNYEAQQDKSGLPNDRFSAERPEGSISTLTIQRTEQRDSAMYRCASSLAADPRTGELFFGEGSRLTVL.

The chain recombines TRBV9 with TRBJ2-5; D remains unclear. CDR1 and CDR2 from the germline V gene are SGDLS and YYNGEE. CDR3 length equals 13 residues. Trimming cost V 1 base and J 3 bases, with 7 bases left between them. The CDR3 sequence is CASSVKIEETQYF. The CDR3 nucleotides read TGTGCCAGCAGCGTAAAGATAGAAGAGACCCAGTACTTC.

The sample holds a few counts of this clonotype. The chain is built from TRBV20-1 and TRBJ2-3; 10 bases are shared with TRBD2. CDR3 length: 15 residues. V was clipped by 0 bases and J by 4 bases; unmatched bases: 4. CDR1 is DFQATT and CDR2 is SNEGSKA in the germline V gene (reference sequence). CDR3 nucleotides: TGCAGTGCTAGAGACTCTAGCGGGAGCGCAGATACGCAGTATTTT. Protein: CSARDSSGSADTQYF.

The CDR3 loop reads CASSVDERQETQYF. The CDR3 nucleotides are TGTGCCAGCAGCGTAGATGAGCGACAAGAGACCCAGTACTTC. This chain links TRBV9 with TRBJ2-5; D is unclear. The CDR3 contains 14 residues. The germline CDR1 and CDR2 sequences are SGDLS and YYNGEE. V lost 0 bases and J lost 2, with 8 bases in between.

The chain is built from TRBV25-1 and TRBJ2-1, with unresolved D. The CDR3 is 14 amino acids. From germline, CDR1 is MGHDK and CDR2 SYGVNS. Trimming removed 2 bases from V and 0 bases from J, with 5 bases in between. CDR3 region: CASSEDTSYNEQFF. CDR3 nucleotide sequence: TGTGCCAGCAGTGAAGACACCTCCTACAATGAGCAGTTCTTC. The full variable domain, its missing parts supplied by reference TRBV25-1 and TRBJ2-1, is EADIYQTPRYLVIGTGKKITLECSQTMGHDKMYWYQQDPGMELHLIHYSYGVNSTEKGDLSSESTVSRIRTEHFPLTLESARPSHTSQYLCASSEDTSYNEQFFGPGTRLTVL.

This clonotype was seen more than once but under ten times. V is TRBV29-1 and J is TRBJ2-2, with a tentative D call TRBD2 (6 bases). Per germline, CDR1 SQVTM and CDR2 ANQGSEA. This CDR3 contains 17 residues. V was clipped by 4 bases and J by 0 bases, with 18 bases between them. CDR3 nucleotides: TGCAGCGTTGCTTGGGGCGGGAAGATAACGAACACCGGGGAGCTGTTTTTT. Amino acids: CSVAWGGKITNTGELFF.